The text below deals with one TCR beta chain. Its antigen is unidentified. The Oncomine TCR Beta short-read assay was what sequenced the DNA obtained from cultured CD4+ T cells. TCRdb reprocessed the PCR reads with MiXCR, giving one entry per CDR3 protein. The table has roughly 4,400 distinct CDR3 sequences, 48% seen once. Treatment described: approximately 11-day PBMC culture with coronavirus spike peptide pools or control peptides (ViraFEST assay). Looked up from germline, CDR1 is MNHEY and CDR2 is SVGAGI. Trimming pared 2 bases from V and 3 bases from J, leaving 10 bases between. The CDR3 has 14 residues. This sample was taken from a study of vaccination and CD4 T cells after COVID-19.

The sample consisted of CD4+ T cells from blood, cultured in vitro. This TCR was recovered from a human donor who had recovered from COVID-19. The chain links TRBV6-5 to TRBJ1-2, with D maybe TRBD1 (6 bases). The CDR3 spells CASSYGQFDYGYTF. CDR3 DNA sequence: TGTGCCAGCAGTTACGGACAGTTCGACTATGGCTACACCTTC.